Sequencing of this T cell receptor beta chain was carried out in a study of T cells in Graves' hyperthyroidism and ophthalmopathy. This clonotype was seen just once. The CDR3 sequence is 17 residues long. From germline, CDR1 is DFQATT and CDR2 SNEGSKA (reference sequence). V was trimmed by 5 bases and J by 6 bases, leaving 28 bases between them. It was RNA transcripts that yielded the amplified TCR beta CDR3 regions. The TCR CDR3 first-round RT-PCR relied on the HTBI primer set. TCRdb re-called the multiplex PCR reads through MiXCR, storing one row per CDR3 protein. The table records about 500,000 distinct CDR3 sequences, about 45% of them present only once.

The sequenced sample consisted of peripheral blood or thyroid tissue (not recorded which). The origin of this receptor is an adult woman with Graves' disease, either hyperthyroidism or ophthalmopathy (not recorded which). V is TRBV20-1 and J is TRBJ1-2, with D perhaps matching TRBD1 (5 bases). DNA of the CDR3: TGCAGTGCTCCTCAGACCAGGAGCACTTCCGGGGACGATGGCTACACCTTC. Translating gives CSAPQTRSTSGDDGYTF.